Shown below are 21 T cell receptor beta chains from a single sample sequenced in a study of blood T cell repertoires in COVID-19. Assay: immunoSEQ multiplex PCR; the TCRdb copy retains only in-frame clones and omits some. The table lists 120,000 or so clones, about 85% of them singletons, with about 3.9% in the top ten. The sequenced sample was peripheral blood. The source is a man between 60 and 75 years old with acute or convalescent COVID-19.

V is TRBV5-6 and J is TRBJ2-7, with 10 bases matching TRBD2. The germline gives CDR1 SGHDT, CDR2 YYEEEE. The trim removed 4 bases at V and 3 bases at J, leaving 10 bases unmatched. This CDR3 is built from 16 residues. The CDR3 DNA follows: TGTGCCAGCAGCCCTGGGTCTAGCGGGAGAATCTACGAGCAGTACTTC. Translated, it gives CASSPGSSGRIYEQYF.

J is TRBJ2-7 and V is TRBV28; maybe TRBD1 (8 bases). V was pared by 1 base and J by 6 bases, with 19 bases between. Germline CDR1 is MDHEN and CDR2 is SYDVKM. The CDR3 spans 16 residues. The CDR3 nucleotides read TGTGCCAGCAGTTTATTCCCAGGGACAGGCGGGGGCGAGCAGTACTTC. It yields the protein CASSLFPGTGGGEQYF.

The rearrangement uses TRBV4-3 and TRBJ2-2, with D possibly TRBD2 on 6 matching bases. V lost 1 base and J lost 6, with 9 bases in between. Germline loops: CDR1 LGHNA, CDR2 YSLEER. This CDR3 contains 14 residues. The CDR3 region has the DNA TGCGCCAGCAGCCAAGCGGGGGAACCCGGGGAGCTGTTTTTT. It translates to CASSQAGEPGELFF.

This chain connects TRBV24-1 to TRBJ2-1, with no clear D. The CDR3 length is 17 residues. Germline CDR1 and CDR2: KGHDR and SFDVKD. Trimming removed 5 bases from V and 8 bases from J, with 24 bases in between. Here the CDR3 reads CATSGERSGSISDEQFF. CDR3 DNA sequence: TGTGCCACCAGTGGTGAGCGTTCCGGTTCCATTTCGGATGAGCAGTTCTTC.

The CDR3 DNA reads as TGCGCCAGCAGTGAGTTCTTGGGACAGGGGTCCACAGATACGCAGTATTTT. It encodes CASSEFLGQGSTDTQYF. V usage is TRBV10-1 and J usage is TRBJ2-3, with 10 bases matching TRBD1. V was clipped by 1 base and J by 2 bases; unmatched bases: 6. The CDR3 has 17 amino acids. Germline loops: CDR1 WNHNN, CDR2 SYGVQD (reference sequence).

This clone was detected only a few times. This chain links TRBV7-2 with TRBJ2-7; 11 nucleotides line up with TRBD2. The CDR3 sequence is 18 residues long. Germline V gene lookup returns CDR1 SGHTA and CDR2 FQGNSA. Unmatched junction bases numbered 10, after V lost 0 bases and J lost 3 bases. The chain's CDR3 is CASSLASTASGRIYEQYF. The CDR3 DNA follows: TGTGCCAGCAGCTTAGCATCTACGGCTAGCGGGAGGATCTACGAGCAGTACTTC.

The chain employs TRBV7-6 and TRBJ2-7, with 9 bases lining up with TRBD1. Germline CDR1 and CDR2: SGHVS and FNYEAQ. CDR3 size: 15 residues. With 1 base clipped from V and 3 bases from J, the junction kept 4 bases outside the gene matches. The CDR3: CASSLGGTGNYEQYF. CDR3 DNA sequence: TGTGCCAGCAGCTTAGGGGGGACAGGGAACTACGAGCAGTACTTC.

The chain couples TRBV5-6 to TRBJ1-5, with D possibly matching TRBD1 (5 bases). Between the trimmed V and J ends, which lost 0 bases and 6 bases, there was a span of 10 bases. This CDR3 has 14 residues. Germline V lookup: CDR1 SGHDT, CDR2 YYEEEE. CDR3 region: CASSLAGGSQPQHF. CDR3 coding DNA: TGTGCCAGCAGCTTGGCCGGGGGGTCTCAGCCCCAGCATTTT. Combining the CDR3 with reference TRBV5-6 and TRBJ1-5 gives the whole variable domain DAGVTQSPTHLIKTRGQQVTLRCSPKSGHDTVSWYQQALGQGPQFIFQYYEEEERQRGNFPDRFSGHQFPNYSSELNVNALLLGDSALYLCASSLAGGSQPQHFGDGTRLSIL.

This rearrangement joins TRBV19 to TRBJ1-4; TRBD1 is a possible D gene (6 bases). The V and J ends lost 4 bases and 11 bases respectively, with 17 bases between them. This CDR3 has 14 residues. The germline gives CDR1 LNHDA, CDR2 SQIVND (reference sequence). The CDR3: CASSTQGELRKLFF. CDR3 DNA sequence: TGTGCCAGTAGTACACAGGGTGAGTTGCGGAAACTGTTTTTT.

The CDR3 DNA reads TGTGCCAGCAGCCTTGACAGGGCCGAGGGAACTGAAGCTTTCTTT. Residues: CASSLDRAEGTEAFF. The chain employs TRBV7-2 and TRBJ1-1; the match to TRBD1 covers 7 bases. Trimming took 5 bases from V and 5 from J; bases not matched to a gene: 11. Germline CDR1 reads SGHTA; CDR2 reads FQGNSA. The CDR3 is 15 amino acids.

The chain has TRBV25-1 and TRBJ2-1, with D possibly being TRBD2 (5 bases). Between the trimmed V and J ends, which lost 2 bases and 0 bases, there was a span of 8 bases. Looked up from germline, CDR1 is MGHDK and CDR2 is SYGVNS. CDR3 size: 15 residues. The DNA of the CDR3 is TGTGCCAGCAGTGAACAGGCGGGCTCCTACAATGAGCAGTTCTTC. It is translated as CASSEQAGSYNEQFF.

This clone was counted between two and nine times. The chain recombines TRBV2 with TRBJ1-5, with D uncertain. The CDR3 is 15 amino acids. V lost 4 bases, J lost 0 bases, and 10 bases lay in between. The germline V gene encodes CDR1 SNHLY and CDR2 FYNNEI. In DNA form, the CDR3 reads TGTGCCAGCAGTGGAACAAGAAATAGCAATCAGCCCCAGCATTTT. Translation: CASSGTRNSNQPQHF.

The chain has TRBV7-2 and TRBJ2-5, with a possible D match to TRBD1 (6 bases). V lost 0 bases, J lost 5 bases, and 13 bases lay in between. Germline V gives CDR1 SGHTA, CDR2 FQGNSA. The CDR3 is made up of 15 amino acids. CDR3: CASSLAAGAGETQYF. CDR3 nucleotide sequence: TGTGCCAGCAGCTTAGCGGCAGGGGCAGGGGAGACCCAGTACTTC.

The chain has TRBV27 and TRBJ1-4; D perhaps matches TRBD1 (5 bases). This CDR3 contains 15 residues. The V end lost 5 bases, the J end lost 7 bases, and 17 bases lay between the germline ends. Germline CDR1 reads MNHEY; CDR2 reads SMNVEV (reference sequence). The CDR3 DNA reads TGTGCCAGCAGTCCGCGGGGGGACCAACGTGAAAAACTGTTTTTT. As protein: CASSPRGDQREKLFF.

The CDR3, as DNA: TGTGCCAGTAGACCCCCCGGGTTGGGGGCCAACGTCCTGACTTTC. This sequence encodes CASRPPGLGANVLTF. This chain uses TRBV19 with TRBJ2-6, with D hard to call. This CDR3 has 15 amino acids. Germline V gives CDR1 LNHDA, CDR2 SQIVND (reference sequence). Trimming removed 6 bases at V and 4 bases at J, with 13 bases between.

The chain couples TRBV28 to TRBJ1-1; maybe TRBD1 (6 bases). This CDR3 contains 14 residues. V shed 7 bases and J shed 1 base, with 13 bases lying between them. Germline CDR1 MDHEN, CDR2 SYDVKM. The CDR3 DNA reads TGTGCCAGCAATACAGGGCCGGGGAACACTGAAGCTTTCTTT. It codes for CASNTGPGNTEAFF.

V is TRBV19 and J is TRBJ2-3; tentative D call: TRBD1 (6 bases). V lost 4 bases, J lost 11 bases, and 19 bases lay in between. This CDR3 region has 14 residues. Germline assignment: CDR1 LNHDA and CDR2 SQIVND (reference sequence). CDR3 bases: TGTGCCAGTAGTAAGCGGACAGATCCTTCCGGGCAGTATTTT. Translated: CASSKRTDPSGQYF.

This chain joins TRBV10-1 and TRBJ2-7, with D perhaps TRBD2 (5 bases). CDR3 length equals 15 residues. The germline V gene encodes CDR1 WNHNN and CDR2 SYGVQD (reference sequence). Trimming removed 2 bases at V and 0 bases at J, with 11 bases between. For the CDR3, the DNA is TGCGCCAGCAGTGAGACCAGAGGGTCCTCCTACGAGCAGTACTTC. Its protein is CASSETRGSSYEQYF.

V usage is TRBV16 and J usage is TRBJ1-2; D is unclear. Trimming shortened V by 0 bases and J by 0 bases, and 8 bases separated the two germline ends. Germline CDR1 and CDR2: KGHSY and FQNENV. The CDR3 is 15 residues long. CDR3: CASSQSNTANYGYTF. In DNA form, the CDR3 reads TGTGCCAGCAGCCAATCGAACACAGCTAACTATGGCTACACCTTC.

V usage is TRBV19 and J usage is TRBJ2-5, with 8 bases fitting TRBD1. With 7 bases clipped from V and 4 bases from J, the junction kept 8 bases outside the gene matches. In germline, CDR1 is LNHDA, CDR2 SQIVND (reference sequence). This CDR3 comprises 14 residues. CDR3 sequence: CASNPQGAGETQYF. The CDR3 DNA reads TGTGCCAGTAACCCGCAGGGGGCTGGAGAGACCCAGTACTTC.

The DNA for the CDR3 is TGTGCCACCAGCAGAGATCGGTGGGAGACCCAGTACTTC. Its protein product is CATSRDRWETQYF. The chain joins TRBV15 to TRBJ2-5; the D is unclear. CDR1 is LNHNV, CDR2 YYDKDF, per germline (reference sequence). V dropped 0 bases and J dropped 5 bases, with 7 bases sitting between them. The CDR3 is made up of 13 amino acids.